The 30 T cell receptor beta chains listed next were all sequenced from one sample in a study of vaccination effects on CD4 cells after COVID-19. Antigen-specific CD4+ T cell clonotypes were called by their expansion after viral peptide-pool culture in ViraFEST. It was after approximately 10 days of culture that CD4+ T cells were isolated. The person had a PCR-confirmed SARS-CoV-2 infection during March to December 2020. Profiled with immunoSEQ multiplex PCR; TCRdb holds only in-frame clones, not every one. The sample yields around 37,000 clones, about two thirds seen once. Which antigens these TCRs recognize remains unknown. The sample was CD4+ T cells from PBMCs cultured with a peptide pool, taken before COVID-19 vaccination. Receptors originate from a human donor who had a prior SARS-CoV-2 infection.

This sequence joins TRBV9 and TRBJ2-2; TRBD2 matches 13 bases. There are 16 residues in the CDR3. CDR1 and CDR2 (germline): SGDLS, YYNGEE. The V and J ends lost 3 bases and 6 bases, in that order; junction bases with no gene match: 5. The CDR3 DNA reads as TGTGCCAGCAGCGCCAAGACTAGCGGGAGGTCCGGGGAGCTGTTTTTT. As protein: CASSAKTSGRSGELFF.

V and J are TRBV11-3 and TRBJ2-7, with TRBD2 identical over 8 bases. Germline CDR1 reads SGHNT; CDR2 reads YENEEA. Losses at the gene ends were 5 bases for V and 4 bases for J; bases not matched to a gene: 13. The CDR3 spans 16 residues. This chain's CDR3 is CASSPLGAGGTYEQYF. The CDR3 DNA follows: TGTGCCAGCAGCCCCCTTGGGGCGGGAGGAACGTACGAGCAGTACTTC.

This clone was counted a few times. This chain connects TRBV4-1 to TRBJ1-2; possibly TRBD1 for D (6 bases). V was cut by 0 bases and J by 4 bases, with 12 bases left in between. CDR3 length: 15 amino acids. The germline CDR1 and CDR2 sequences are MGHRA and YSYEKL. The CDR3 reads CASSQDTGNPYGYTF. In DNA form, the CDR3 reads TGCGCCAGCAGCCAAGACACAGGGAACCCCTATGGCTACACCTTC.

V and J are TRBV11-3 and TRBJ1-1, with TRBD1 matching 10 bases. Trimming removed 5 bases from V and 10 bases from J; junction bases left unmatched: 10. The CDR3 consists of 14 residues. Germline assignment: CDR1 SGHNT and CDR2 YENEEA. CDR3 protein: CASSPEGQGGGAFF. The CDR3 nucleotides read TGTGCCAGCAGCCCGGAAGGACAGGGGGGGGGAGCTTTCTTT.

The chain couples TRBV5-1 to TRBJ2-3; D not resolved. There are 14 residues in the CDR3. Germline V gene lookup returns CDR1 SGHRS and CDR2 YFSETQ. The V and J ends lost 4 bases and 0 bases respectively, with 9 bases between them. CDR3 sequence reads: CASSISDSTDTQYF. CDR3 DNA sequence: TGCGCCAGCAGCATCTCAGATAGCACAGATACGCAGTATTTT.

In its sample, this clone was seen a few times. The V call is TRBV19, the J call TRBJ1-2, with a possible D match to TRBD1 (6 bases). V was pared by 3 bases and J by 4 bases, with 15 bases between. This CDR3 contains 15 residues. The germline V gene encodes CDR1 LNHDA and CDR2 SQIVND (reference sequence). CDR3 coding DNA: TGTGCCAGTAGTATGATCGGGGGCCCGACCTATGGCTACACCTTC. Translation gives CASSMIGGPTYGYTF.

CDR3 protein: CATSSVGYEQYF. The CDR3 DNA reads TGTGCCACCAGCAGTGTTGGCTACGAGCAGTACTTC. The chain uses TRBV15 and TRBJ2-7; no clear D. Germline V lookup: CDR1 LNHNV, CDR2 YYDKDF (reference sequence). This CDR3 is built from 12 residues. The ends were cut back, 3 bases at V and 3 bases at J, with 6 bases in the middle.

This chain connects TRBV10-3 to TRBJ2-1, with 7 bases fitting TRBD1. Trimming removed 5 bases from V and 3 bases from J; junction bases left unmatched: 1. Germline V gene lookup returns CDR1 ENHRY and CDR2 SYGVKD. The CDR3 totals 13 residues. The DNA for the CDR3 is TGTGCCATCAGTCGGGACAGCTACAATGAGCAGTTCTTC. Translated, it gives CAISRDSYNEQFF.

In its sample, this clone was seen a few times. The rearrangement uses TRBV5-5 and TRBJ2-4, with 7 bases matching TRBD2. CDR1 SGHKS and CDR2 YYEKEE come from the germline V gene (reference sequence). The CDR3 totals 15 residues. The ends lost 4 bases at V and 0 bases at J; junction bases unmatched: 4. For the CDR3, the DNA is TGTGCCAGCAGCCGAGCGGGACTAGCCAAAAACATTCAGTACTTC. As protein: CASSRAGLAKNIQYF. The whole variable domain, filled in from reference TRBV5-5 and TRBJ2-4, reads DAGVTQSPTHLIKTRGQQVTLRCSPISGHKSVSWYQQVLGQGPQFIFQYYEKEERGRGNFPDRFSARQFPNYSSELNVNALLLGDSALYLCASSRAGLAKNIQYFGAGTRLSVL.

The V call is TRBV19, the J call TRBJ2-1, with 9 bases matching TRBD2. Germline values: CDR1 LNHDA, CDR2 SQIVND (reference sequence). CDR3 length: 16 amino acids. V lost 7 bases, J lost 7 bases, and 14 bases stayed unmatched. CDR3 nucleotides: TGTGCCAGTACCCCGTTGGGGCGGGGGGGCCGGAATGAGCAGTTCTTC. This codes for CASTPLGRGGRNEQFF.

The chain is built from TRBV5-8 and TRBJ1-2; possible D gene TRBD1, 5 bases. V was pared by 5 bases and J by 4 bases, with 12 bases between. The CDR3 is 13 amino acids. Per the germline V gene, CDR1 is SGHTS and CDR2 is YDEGEE. As DNA, the CDR3 is TGTGCCAGCAGTTACGACAGAATCTATGGCTACACCTTC. It translates to CASSYDRIYGYTF.

This sequence joins TRBV9 and TRBJ2-2; a weak D match, TRBD2 (7 bases). Per the germline V gene, CDR1 is SGDLS and CDR2 is YYNGEE. CDR3 length: 18 residues. V lost 1 base and J 7 bases, leaving 23 bases between the germline ends. For the CDR3, the DNA is TGTGCCAGCAGCGTACAGCCCAAACAGGGAGGGTTAAGCGGGGAGCTGTTTTTT. This codes for CASSVQPKQGGLSGELFF.

V usage is TRBV5-5 and J usage is TRBJ2-5; weak D call: TRBD1 (6 bases). CDR1 is SGHKS and CDR2 is YYEKEE in the germline V gene (reference sequence). Between the trimmed V and J ends, which lost 4 bases and 2 bases, there was a span of 9 bases. There are 13 residues in the CDR3. DNA for the CDR3: TGTGCCAGCAGCCGTGGACAGCAAGAGACCCAGTACTTC. Translation gives CASSRGQQETQYF.

The chain combines TRBV11-3 with TRBJ2-1; D gene uncertain. V gave up 5 bases and J gave up 0 bases, with 14 bases separating them. This CDR3 is 16 amino acids long. The germline V gene has CDR1 SGHNT and CDR2 YENEEA. The CDR3 DNA reads as TGTGCCAGCAGCACCCAGGCGGCTAGCTCCTACAATGAGCAGTTCTTC. Translated, it gives CASSTQAASSYNEQFF.

This clone showed up just a few times. The genes are TRBV4-3 and TRBJ1-2, with a weak D call TRBD1 (5 bases). The CDR3 consists of 16 residues. CDR1 LGHNA and CDR2 YSLEER come from the germline V gene. The germline V and J ends were trimmed by 1 base and 1 base, with 13 bases remaining between them. CDR3: CASSQVYPGYNYGYTF. Here the CDR3 DNA reads TGCGCCAGCAGCCAAGTTTATCCAGGGTATAACTATGGCTACACCTTC.

The chain carries TRBV19 and TRBJ1-2, with a possible D match to TRBD1 (6 bases). The length of the CDR3 is 12 residues. Germline V gene data show CDR1 as LNHDA and CDR2 as SQIVND (reference sequence). The V end lost 5 bases, the J end lost 9 bases, and 13 bases lay between the germline ends. The CDR3 is CASSVRQGSYTF. DNA of the CDR3: TGTGCCAGTAGTGTGCGGCAGGGGAGCTACACCTTC.

This chain uses TRBV6-6 with TRBJ2-2; the D gene is possibly TRBD2 (6 bases). V shed 2 bases and J shed 7 bases, with 8 bases lying between them. CDR1 is MNHNY and CDR2 is SVGAGI in the germline V gene (reference sequence). CDR3 length equals 13 residues. CDR3 amino acids: CASSYVGGGELFF. CDR3 in DNA: TGTGCCAGCAGTTACGTCGGGGGCGGGGAGCTGTTTTTT.

This chain uses TRBV7-9 with TRBJ1-1, with a tentative D call TRBD1 (6 bases). The CDR3 covers 16 residues. V was cut by 0 bases and J by 1 base, with 12 bases left in between. CDR1 is SEHNR, CDR2 FQNEAQ, per germline (reference sequence). The CDR3, as DNA: TGTGCCAGCAGCTTAGCGATCGAGGGGGGGAACACTGAAGCTTTCTTT. Its translation is CASSLAIEGGNTEAFF.

J is TRBJ2-7 and V is TRBV5-1; D remains unclear. Germline assignment: CDR1 SGHRS and CDR2 YFSETQ. CDR3 length equals 14 residues. The germline V and J ends were trimmed by 1 base and 2 bases, with 10 bases remaining between them. The CDR3: CASSLLSNTYEQYF. The CDR3 DNA follows: TGCGCCAGCAGCTTGCTGTCCAATACCTACGAGCAGTACTTC. The full variable domain, in which reference TRBV5-1 and TRBJ2-7 provide the parts outside the CDR3, is KAGVTQTPRYLIKTRGQQVTLSCSPISGHRSVSWYQQTPGQGLQFLFEYFSETQRNKGNFPGRFSGRQFSNSRSEMNVSTLELGDSALYLCASSLLSNTYEQYFGPGTRLTVT.

The gene calls are TRBV7-8 and TRBJ1-3; weak D call: TRBD1 (6 bases). Germline V gives CDR1 SGHVS, CDR2 FQNEAQ. V gave up 3 bases and J gave up 1 base, with 10 bases separating them. This CDR3 contains 15 residues. CDR3 loop: CASSFGQSSGNTIYF. DNA for the CDR3: TGTGCCAGCAGCTTCGGACAGTCGTCTGGAAACACCATATATTTT.

This clone showed up just a few times. The V and J genes are TRBV6-5 and TRBJ1-3; D remains ambiguous. The length of the CDR3 is 11 residues. Trimming took off 10 bases at V and 6 bases at J, with 10 bases between the two ends. Germline V gives CDR1 MNHEY, CDR2 SVGAGI. Written as DNA, the CDR3 is TGTGCCAAATCTCGTTCAAACACCATATATTTT. This encodes CAKSRSNTIYF.

The chain uses TRBV21-1 and TRBJ2-7; the table assigns TRBD2, which was not confirmed against the DNA. TRBV21-1 is assigned pseudogene status. The CDR3 has 17 residues. In DNA form, the CDR3 reads TGTGCCAGCAGCAATTGGGTGTGTGGGGTCGGGACCTACGAGCAGTACTTC. Amino acids: CASSNWVCGVGTYEQYF.

This clone appeared a few times. The chain is built from TRBV18 and TRBJ2-1; D possibly matches TRBD1 or TRBD2 (5 bases each). Per the germline V gene, CDR1 is KGHSH and CDR2 is LQKENI. V dropped 6 bases and J dropped 0 bases, with 15 bases sitting between them. The CDR3 is made up of 16 amino acids. This CDR3 is CASSPGTWSSYNEQFF. The CDR3 nucleotides read TGTGCCAGCTCTCCCGGGACGTGGAGCTCCTACAATGAGCAGTTCTTC.

The chain has TRBV6-2 or TRBV6-3 and TRBJ2-7; D unresolved. The CDR3 sequence is 12 residues long. Germline CDR1 is MNHEY and CDR2 is SVGEGT. The V end lost 4 bases, the J end lost 0 bases, and 4 bases lay between the germline ends. The CDR3 region is CASSSVSYEQYF. CDR3 in DNA: TGTGCCAGCAGTTCAGTCTCCTACGAGCAGTACTTC.

The V call is TRBV9, the J call TRBJ2-3; 7 nucleotides line up with TRBD2. This CDR3 contains 14 residues. Germline lookup yields CDR1 SGDLS and CDR2 YYNGEE. After removal of 4 bases from V and 3 bases from J, the junction contained 5 bases not matched to a gene. CDR3 DNA: TGTGCCAGCAGCCCCCGGGACTATACAGATACGCAGTATTTT. Amino acid sequence: CASSPRDYTDTQYF.

This chain uses TRBV30 with TRBJ1-1; no definite D call. Trimming took 3 bases from V and 6 from J, leaving 14 bases between them. The V gene's germline CDR1 is GTSNPN and CDR2 SVGIG (reference sequence). The CDR3 length is 13 residues. The CDR3 sequence is CAWRIPLPAEAFF. The DNA of the CDR3 is TGTGCCTGGAGAATTCCTCTTCCCGCTGAAGCTTTCTTT. The complete variable domain, with remaining parts taken from reference TRBV30 and TRBJ1-1, reads SQTIHQWPATLVQPVGSPLSLECTVEGTSNPNLYWYRQAAGRGLQLLFYSVGIGQISSEVPQNLSASRPQDRQFILSSKKLLLSDSGFYLCAWRIPLPAEAFFGQGTRLTVV.

The genes are TRBV15 and TRBJ2-3; TRBD2 aligns across 14 bases. V was clipped by 3 bases and J by 4 bases; unmatched bases: 6. The length of the CDR3 is 17 residues. CDR1 and CDR2 (germline): LNHNV, YYDKDF (reference sequence). The CDR3 DNA sequence: TGTGCCACCAGCAGGGGCTGGGGACTAGCGGGAGCAGATACGCAGTATTTT. This codes for CATSRGWGLAGADTQYF.

This chain links TRBV21-1 with TRBJ1-1. TRBV21-1 is a documented pseudogene. The CDR3 covers 14 residues. The DNA of the CDR3 is TGTGCCAGCAGCACCCGGACGGCAGACACTGAAGCTTTCTTT. Translated: CASSTRTADTEAFF.

This chain links TRBV4-2 with TRBJ2-3; D is ambiguous. V gave up 1 base and J gave up 4 bases, with 9 bases separating them. Germline assignment: CDR1 LGHNA and CDR2 YNFKEQ. This CDR3 is built from 14 residues. This CDR3 is CASSQVRPPDTQYF. The CDR3 nucleotides are TGTGCCAGCAGCCAAGTAAGGCCCCCAGATACGCAGTATTTT.

This clone was seen once. V usage is TRBV24-1 and J usage is TRBJ2-3; 8 positions agree with TRBD2. After removal of 5 bases from V and 12 bases from J, the junction contained 12 bases not matched to a gene. The CDR3 loop spans 14 amino acids. The germline V gene has CDR1 KGHDR and CDR2 SFDVKD. As DNA, the CDR3 is TGTGCCACCAGTGCCGCCCTTGGTAGCGGGATTCAGTATTTT. It codes for CATSAALGSGIQYF.